Each of the 23 T cell receptor beta chains below was sequenced from the same sample in a study of blood T cell repertoires in COVID-19. Only in-frame clones appear in the TCRdb table, and some are missing; sequencing was by immunoSEQ multiplex PCR. The table records about 200,000 clones, roughly nine tenths of them present only once. Input material: peripheral blood. Source of these receptors: a man aged 55 to 70 who had recovered from COVID-19.

V usage is TRBV19 and J usage is TRBJ2-5, with 12 positions matching TRBD2. J was trimmed by 5 bases and V by 5 bases; bases with no gene match: 9. Germline assignment: CDR1 LNHDA and CDR2 SQIVND (reference sequence). This CDR3 is 16 amino acids long. CDR3 amino acids: CASSALTSGGPETQYF. CDR3 bases: TGTGCCAGTAGTGCCCTGACTAGCGGGGGCCCCGAGACCCAGTACTTC. Full variable domain (outside the CDR3, taken from reference TRBV19 and TRBJ2-5): DGGITQSPKYLFRKEGQNVTLSCEQNLNHDAMYWYRQDPGQGLRLIYYSQIVNDFQKGDIAEGYSVSREKKESFPLTVTSAQKNPTAFYLCASSALTSGGPETQYFGPGTRLLVL.

J is TRBJ1-4 and V is TRBV7-9; D may be TRBD1 (6 bases). The germline CDR1 and CDR2 sequences are SEHNR and FQNEAQ (reference sequence). This CDR3 is built from 15 residues. V was shortened by 5 bases and J by 5 bases, with 15 bases between the two germline ends. CDR3 residues: CASSPLGGVNEKLFF. In DNA form, the CDR3 reads TGTGCCAGCAGCCCCTTAGGGGGAGTCAATGAAAAACTGTTTTTT.

The chain is built from TRBV19 and TRBJ2-3; 11 bases line up with TRBD2. This CDR3 has 13 residues. The germline gives CDR1 LNHDA, CDR2 SQIVND (reference sequence). V shed 3 bases and J 14 bases; nucleotides not matched to a gene: 7. CDR3 in DNA: TGTGCCAGTAGTATGACTAGCGGGATCGGTCTGTATTTT. Its protein product is CASSMTSGIGLYF.

The gene calls are TRBV2 and TRBJ1-6, with D tentatively TRBD1 (5 bases). With 2 bases removed from V and 10 bases from J, the gap between germline ends came to 12 bases. The length of the CDR3 is 14 residues. Per germline, CDR1 SNHLY and CDR2 FYNNEI. Here the CDR3 DNA reads TGTGCCAGCAGTGAAAAGGGGACTCGATCACCCCTCCACTTT. Its protein is CASSEKGTRSPLHF.

This clone was detected only a few times. The chain uses TRBV5-1 and TRBJ1-1, with D possibly TRBD1 on 6 matching bases. Germline V CDR1 and CDR2: SGHRS, YFSETQ. The CDR3 runs to 14 residues. Trimming took 1 base from V and 1 from J, leaving 8 bases between them. In nucleotides, the CDR3 is TGCGCCAGCAGCTTGACAGGGAGGAACACTGAAGCTTTCTTT. Translation: CASSLTGRNTEAFF.

V gene TRBV2 combines with J gene TRBJ2-7, with D perhaps TRBD1 (5 bases). CDR1 is SNHLY, CDR2 FYNNEI, per germline. This CDR3 has 13 amino acids. Trimming removed 4 bases at V and 1 base at J, with 8 bases between. The CDR3 spells CASSVGHSYEQYF. The CDR3 DNA reads TGTGCCAGCAGTGTTGGACATTCCTACGAGCAGTACTTC. Full variable domain (rest looked up from reference TRBV2 and TRBJ2-7): EPEVTQTPSHQVTQMGQEVILRCVPISNHLYFYWYRQILGQKVEFLVSFYNNEISEKSEIFDDQFSVERPDGSNFTLKIRSTKLEDSAMYFCASSVGHSYEQYFGPGTRLTVT.

The chain carries TRBV27 and TRBJ1-4; 9 bases agree with TRBD1. CDR1 MNHEY and CDR2 SMNVEV come from the germline V gene (reference sequence). The CDR3 covers 14 residues. V lost 6 bases, J lost 8 bases, and 7 bases stayed unmatched. The CDR3 loop reads CASRETGGGEKLFF. In DNA, the CDR3 is TGTGCCAGCAGGGAAACAGGGGGCGGAGAAAAACTGTTTTTT.

The rearrangement uses TRBV19 and TRBJ2-3; D possibly corresponds to TRBD1 (6 bases). The germline CDR1 and CDR2 sequences are LNHDA and SQIVND (reference sequence). Deletions cut 5 bases from V and 3 bases from J, with 12 bases between. CDR3 length: 14 amino acids. DNA for the CDR3: TGTGCCAGTAGTCGGCAGGGGCCTACAGATACGCAGTATTTT. This translates into CASSRQGPTDTQYF.

The rearrangement joins TRBV7-2 to TRBJ2-2; TRBD2 is a possible D gene (6 bases). Trimming shortened V by 5 bases and J by 6 bases, and 10 bases separated the two germline ends. The CDR3 spans 13 residues. Looked up from germline, CDR1 is SGHTA and CDR2 is FQGNSA. CDR3 sequence (DNA): TGTGCCAGCAGCCCCGGAGGGCCCGGGGAGCTGTTTTTT. Translating gives CASSPGGPGELFF.

This clone was seen a single time. This sequence joins TRBV6-5 and TRBJ2-7; perhaps TRBD1 as D (6 bases). CDR3 length: 13 residues. Looked up from germline, CDR1 is MNHEY and CDR2 is SVGAGI. Between the trimmed V and J ends, which lost 8 bases and 3 bases, there was a span of 14 bases. This CDR3 reads CASGRTEGYEQYF. Here the CDR3 DNA reads TGTGCCAGCGGAAGGACAGAGGGCTACGAGCAGTACTTC.

This clone was detected only a few times. The chain recombines TRBV6-6 with TRBJ2-7, with D maybe TRBD1 (7 bases). This CDR3 has 15 residues. The germline V gene encodes CDR1 MNHNY and CDR2 SVGAGI (reference sequence). V lost 0 bases, J lost 6 bases, and 15 bases lay in between. In DNA form, the CDR3 reads TGTGCCAGCAGTTACTCGCCTCAGGGGGGAGCCGAGCAGTACTTC. Amino acids: CASSYSPQGGAEQYF.

The chain couples TRBV19 to TRBJ1-2; no definite D call. Trimming took off 4 bases at V and 6 bases at J, with 12 bases between the two ends. CDR3 length equals 13 residues. CDR1 and CDR2 from the germline V gene are LNHDA and SQIVND (reference sequence). CDR3 bases: TGTGCCAGTAGTAGTCCTGCCGGAGATGGCTACACCTTC. Encoded protein: CASSSPAGDGYTF.

The gene calls are TRBV11-2 and TRBJ2-1, with D unresolved. The CDR3 is 12 residues long. With 0 bases removed from V and 9 bases from J, the gap between germline ends came to 6 bases. Germline CDR1 reads SGHAT; CDR2 reads FQNNGV. The CDR3 is CASSLDRGEQFF. DNA for the CDR3: TGTGCCAGCAGCTTAGATCGCGGTGAGCAGTTCTTC.

The chain links TRBV7-9 to TRBJ2-3; the D gene is possibly TRBD1 (5 bases). Germline values: CDR1 SEHNR, CDR2 FQNEAQ (reference sequence). Between the trimmed V and J ends, which lost 1 base and 2 bases, there was a span of 19 bases. The CDR3 length is 18 residues. CDR3 in amino acids: CASSLEFGWGTFTDTQYF. The CDR3 DNA follows: TGTGCCAGCAGCTTAGAATTTGGTTGGGGCACCTTCACAGATACGCAGTATTTT.

This clone came up once. J is TRBJ2-1 and V is TRBV9; D might be TRBD1 (6 bases). The CDR3 has 15 residues. The germline V and J ends were trimmed by 0 bases and 4 bases, with 11 bases remaining between them. Germline lookup yields CDR1 SGDLS and CDR2 YYNGEE. The CDR3 sequence is CASSVGTALYNEQFF. CDR3 bases: TGTGCCAGCAGCGTAGGGACAGCTTTGTACAATGAGCAGTTCTTC.

This clone appeared once. The chain carries TRBV25-1 and TRBJ1-5; D not certain. CDR3 length: 13 amino acids. Looked up from germline, CDR1 is MGHDK and CDR2 is SYGVNS. V was clipped by 8 bases and J by 3 bases, with 11 bases between them. CDR3 residues: CASSAGNNQPQHF. CDR3 bases: TGTGCCAGCTCGGCGGGAAACAATCAGCCCCAGCATTTT.

This rearrangement joins TRBV11-1 to TRBJ2-1, with 8 bases identical to TRBD2. The trim removed 6 bases at V and 3 bases at J, leaving 7 bases unmatched. CDR3 size: 15 residues. Germline V gives CDR1 SGHAT, CDR2 FQDESV (reference sequence). For the CDR3, the DNA is TGTGCCAGCAGTTTTTCGGGGGGGATCTACAATGAGCAGTTCTTC. Amino acid sequence: CASSFSGGIYNEQFF.

CDR3 bases: TGTGCCAGCAGCATGGGGGGAAACAACCTTCCCTACGAGCAGTACTTC. It is translated as CASSMGGNNLPYEQYF. The chain links TRBV9 to TRBJ2-7; maybe TRBD2 (6 bases). The CDR3 consists of 16 residues. Deletions cut 4 bases from V and 2 bases from J, with 19 bases between. Germline CDR1 SGDLS, CDR2 YYNGEE.

V is TRBV6-5 and J is TRBJ1-6; weak D call: TRBD1 (6 bases). Germline values: CDR1 MNHEY, CDR2 SVGAGI. V lost 10 bases, J lost 10 bases, and 14 bases lay in between. The CDR3 loop spans 12 amino acids. CDR3 amino acids: CATSYGGSPLHF. CDR3 coding DNA: TGTGCCACCTCCTATGGGGGCTCACCCCTCCACTTT.

The chain is built from TRBV9 and TRBJ1-1; D is unresolved. Germline-derived CDR1 and CDR2 are SGDLS and YYNGEE. V was shortened by 0 bases and J by 4 bases, with 7 bases between the two germline ends. CDR3 length: 13 residues. The CDR3 loop is CASSVGAGTEAFF. The DNA for the CDR3 is TGTGCCAGCAGCGTAGGGGCTGGCACTGAAGCTTTCTTT.

This rearrangement joins TRBV7-3 to TRBJ2-3; TRBD2 matches at 8 bases. The germline gives CDR1 SGHTA, CDR2 FQGTGA. The V segment lost 5 bases and the J segment 4 bases; nucleotides outside the gene matches: 8. This CDR3 is 15 amino acids long. The CDR3 sequence is CASSRTSSRADTQYF. The CDR3 DNA sequence: TGTGCCAGCAGCCGGACTAGCTCTAGGGCAGATACGCAGTATTTT.

The rearrangement joins TRBV28 to TRBJ2-1, with 8 bases aligning to TRBD2. Germline CDR1 and CDR2: MDHEN and SYDVKM. The CDR3 has 15 amino acids. V shed 6 bases and J 1 base; nucleotides not matched to a gene: 5. The DNA of the CDR3 is TGTGCCAGCAGCCCTAGCGGGTTTTCCTACAATGAGCAGTTCTTC. It yields the protein CASSPSGFSYNEQFF.

V gene TRBV10-3 combines with J gene TRBJ1-2; 8 nucleotides line up with TRBD1. CDR1 is ENHRY and CDR2 is SYGVKD in the germline V gene. After removal of 8 bases from V and 6 bases from J, the junction contained 11 bases not matched to a gene. The CDR3 is made up of 14 amino acids. CDR3 sequence (DNA): TGTGCCATCCAGACCGGGACAGGCGGGAATGGCTACACCTTC. Its protein is CAIQTGTGGNGYTF.